This T cell receptor beta chain was sequenced during a study of T cells after yellow fever vaccination. General study points: Primary-vaccination clones mostly resurfaced post-booster (about 96% CD4, roughly 90% CD8).

Concerning this clonotype itself: Antigen unknown.

This CDR3 contains 17 residues. Germline V gene data show CDR1 as MNHEY and CDR2 as SMNVEV (reference sequence). V lost 6 bases and J 9 bases, leaving 24 bases between the germline ends. Conversion of TCR transcripts into cDNA relied on 5'RACE template switching, which added a universal primer site and UMIs. TCRdb re-analysed the 5' RACE reads in MiXCR, keeping a single row per CDR3 protein. The sample has approximately 600,000 distinct CDR3 sequences, over 9% seen once. This TCR was recovered from a young man who received the YFV17D yellow fever vaccine. The source material was PBMCs, sampled on the day of the yellow fever booster vaccination. The chain recombines TRBV27 with TRBJ2-6; weak D call: TRBD2 (7 bases). CDR3 coding DNA: TGTGCCAGCAGCCCTATGGTAGGGGGGGTCGCGGACAACGTCCTGACTTTC. Translation gives CASSPMVGGVADNVLTF.